This T cell receptor (beta chain) is from a study of cytomegalovirus exposure and HLA in healthy donors. Study findings and constraints: Reports indicate that TCR beta sequences accurately predicted the HLA-A and HLA-B alleles of most subjects.

All donors participated as healthy donors of bone marrow. The PCR made use of 60 Vbeta and 13 Jbeta primers. Assay: immunoSEQ multiplex PCR; the TCRdb copy retains only in-frame clones and omits some. The sample holds some 140,000 clones; 73% are singletons and the top ten take over 1%. A note on this clone: Its antigen is still unknown. Other DNA sequences in the same sample also yield this CDR3.

Sequencing used PBMCs. The receptor was derived from a woman between 40 and 50 years old in good health and CMV-seronegative.

The CDR3 protein is CASSAQGSGYTF. The DNA for the CDR3 is TGTGCCAGCAGTGCCCAGGGAAGTGGCTACACCTTC. The chain recombines TRBV2 with TRBJ1-2; D possibly corresponds to TRBD1 (5 bases). The V end was cut by 4 bases, the J end by 7 bases, with 10 bases between. CDR1 is SNHLY and CDR2 is FYNNEI in the germline V gene. The CDR3 is 12 amino acids.